This TCR beta chain was sequenced for a study of STAT3 mutations in large granular lymphocyte leukemia. CDR1 is SGHDT, CDR2 YYEEEE, per germline. V lost 4 bases to trimming and J lost 4 bases; unmatched junction nucleotides: 7. This CDR3 is 16 amino acids long. Only in-frame clones appear in the TCRdb table, and some are missing; sequencing was by immunoSEQ multiplex PCR. This table has fewer than 3,000 clones, around 66% appearing once. As regards this clone: Its specificity is unknown.

Study results and caveats: At least one immunodominant TCR beta clonotype appeared in every T-cell large granular lymphocyte leukemia patient. Differing intervals and regimens complicate linking therapy response to clone burden.

The sample was peripheral blood mononuclear cells. The chain carries TRBV5-6 and TRBJ1-5; 11 bases agree with TRBD1. This clonotype was sampled from a man between 60 and 75 years old with T-cell large granular lymphocyte leukemia. Some clones in this sample may be carry-over from other donors' samples. For the CDR3, the DNA is TGTGCCAGCAGCCCCGGGACAGGGGGTGGGAATCAGCCCCAGCATTTT. Protein: CASSPGTGGGNQPQHF.